The sequence of this T cell receptor beta chain was determined in a study of CD8 T cells in ankylosing spondylitis. General observations from the study: According to the report, clones linked to the disease were significantly enriched in matched synovial fluid samples taken from ankylosing spondylitis patients.

The sample holds a few counts of this clonotype. As yet, its antigen is unknown. Germline values: CDR1 LGHDT, CDR2 YNNKEL (reference sequence). The CDR3 has 14 residues. V was cut by 4 bases and J by 6 bases, with 13 bases left in between. Preparation of TCR beta libraries was done by quantitative 5'-RACE with molecular barcodes. Each CDR3 protein gets one entry after TCRdb re-called the 5' RACE reads with MiXCR. Among about 340,000 distinct CDR3 sequences listed, roughly 15% were seen once. The J gene is TRBJ1-5, the V gene TRBV3-1; TRBD1 is a possible D gene (5 bases). The sequencing input was blood, either unsorted or a sorted T cell fraction (not recorded which). This TCR came from a male donor with ankylosing spondylitis or in good health (not recorded which). In DNA form, the CDR3 reads TGTGCCAGCAGCCCCTTTGGGGGTGGTCAGCCCCAGCATTTT. As protein: CASSPFGGGQPQHF.